A selection of T cell receptor beta chains follows, all from one sample in a study of vaccination and CD4 T cells after COVID-19. TCRdb fed the PCR reads into MiXCR, producing one record per CDR3 protein. The sample shows about 16,000 distinct CDR3 sequences, around 50% of them seen only once. For these TCRs, the target antigens are not known. The specimen was CD4+ T cells from blood, cultured in vitro, collected before SARS-CoV-2 vaccination. The receptors shown here come from a human donor who had recovered from COVID-19. CDR3s include the opening cysteine and the closing phenylalanine or tryptophan. A D gene is named only where the DNA matches it firmly. Some rows mark clone size as missing; the rest say once, few, many or name a class of expanded clone.

D gene | J gene | V gene | clone size | CDR3 protein | CDR3 DNA
- | TRBJ2-2 | TRBV24-1 | few | CATLPNLRDGNTGELFF | TGTGCCACCTTACCTAACCTCCGGGACGGGAACACCGGGGAGCTGTTTTTT
TRBD2 | TRBJ2-7 | TRBV5-4 | - | CASSRGSREDSYEQYF | TGTGCCAGCAGCAGGGGCTCGCGGGAGGACTCCTACGAGCAGTACTTC
- | TRBJ1-2 | TRBV7-2 | - | CASSLVRGPNYGYTF | TGTGCCAGCAGCTTAGTGAGGGGCCCTAACTATGGCTACACCTTC
- | TRBJ1-1 | TRBV6-5 | - | CASSSGRDANTEAFF | TGTGCCAGCAGTTCCGGCAGGGATGCGAACACTGAAGCTTTCTTT
- | TRBJ1-1 | TRBV25-1 | - | CASIGTEAFF | TGTGCCAGCATTGGCACTGAAGCTTTCTTT
TRBD2 | TRBJ2-7 | TRBV19 | large | CASSSAGTSGSYEQYF | TGTGCCAGTAGTTCCGCCGGGACTAGCGGTTCCTACGAGCAGTACTTC
- | TRBJ2-3 | TRBV6-2/TRBV6-3 | - | CASTPPGQRRDTQYF | TGTGCCAGCACCCCGCCGGGGCAGAGACGGGATACGCAGTATTTT
TRBD1 | TRBJ2-3 | TRBV5-4 | - | CASSLATGLADTQYF | TGTGCCAGCAGCCTGGCGACAGGGTTGGCAGATACGCAGTATTTT
- | TRBJ1-3 | TRBV21-1 | - | CASTTVVASGNTIYF | -
- | TRBJ1-4 | TRBV25-1 | - | CASSEEGPNEKLFF | TGTGCCAGCAGTGAGGAAGGCCCCAATGAAAAACTGTTTTTT
- | TRBJ1-6 | TRBV28 | - | CASSEVTRSSYNSPLHF | TGTGCCAGCAGCGAAGTCACACGGAGCTCCTATAATTCACCCCTCCACTTT
- | TRBJ1-5 | TRBV7-2 | few | CASTRGLYDGQPQHF | TGTGCCAGCACACGTGGGTTATACGACGGTCAGCCCCAGCATTTT
TRBD2 | TRBJ2-1 | TRBV10-3 | - | CAISELAGYNEQFF | TGTGCCATCAGTGAGCTAGCGGGTTACAATGAGCAGTTCTTC
- | TRBJ1-2 | TRBV18 | - | CASSPGRDGYGYTF | TGTGCCAGCTCACCAGGAAGGGACGGCTATGGCTACACCTTC
- | TRBJ1-5 | TRBV12-3/TRBV12-4 | once | CASTRGRGGGSQPQHF | TGTGCCAGCACCCGAGGGCGGGGGGGCGGAAGCCAGCCCCAGCATTTT
- | TRBJ2-7 | TRBV11-1 | - | CASSSRVLTSSYEQYF | TGTGCCAGCAGCTCTAGGGTTTTAACGAGCTCCTACGAGCAGTACTTC
- | TRBJ1-1 | TRBV20-1 | few | CSARFSGTNTEAFF | TGCAGTGCTAGATTCTCGGGAACGAACACTGAAGCTTTCTTT
- | TRBJ2-7 | TRBV20-1 | - | CSAPPEGGEQYF | TGCAGTGCTCCCCCCGAGGGCGGCGAGCAGTACTTC
- | TRBJ1-2 | TRBV16 | - | CASSQTGSYYGYTF | TGTGCCAGCAGCCAAACAGGGTCCTACTATGGCTACACCTTC
- | TRBJ2-1 | TRBV7-9 | - | CASSLTLVGEQFF | TGTGCCAGCAGCTTGACCCTGGTCGGTGAGCAGTTCTTC
- | TRBJ2-2 | TRBV6-2/TRBV6-3 | - | CASSPPRGAGTGELFF | TGTGCCAGCAGCCCCCCCCGGGGCGCGGGGACCGGGGAGCTGTTTTTT
TRBD1 | TRBJ1-4 | TRBV15 | - | CATSSRQGRTEVYEKLFF | TGTGCCACCAGCAGTAGACAGGGACGAACCGAAGTGTATGAAAAACTGTTTTTT
- | TRBJ2-2 | TRBV12-3/TRBV12-4 | few | CASSLARGTWNTGELFF | TGTGCCAGCAGTTTAGCTAGGGGGACTTGGAACACCGGGGAGCTGTTTTTT
- | TRBJ2-1 | TRBV7-2 | - | CASDSVGSYNEQFF | TGTGCCAGCGACTCAGTGGGATCCTACAATGAGCAGTTCTTC
- | TRBJ2-3 | TRBV12-3/TRBV12-4 | - | CAGGLSTDTQYF | TGTGCCGGGGGACTGAGCACAGATACGCAGTATTTT
- | TRBJ2-7 | TRBV28 | - | CASWRAPSYEQYF | TGTGCCAGCTGGCGGGCGCCCTCCTACGAGCAGTACTTC
- | TRBJ2-5 | TRBV14 | - | CASSQFTAQYF | TGTGCCAGCAGCCAATTTACGGCCCAGTACTTC
- | TRBJ1-3 | TRBV6-1 | few | CASTQEVGNTIYF | TGTGCCAGCACCCAGGAGGTTGGGAACACCATATATTTT
TRBD2 | TRBJ2-5 | TRBV9 | - | CASNLLNSGRYQETQYF | TGTGCCAGCAACCTCTTAAACAGCGGGAGGTACCAAGAGACCCAGTACTTC
- | TRBJ1-5 | TRBV2 | - | CASRFGAAFQPQHF | TGTGCCAGCAGATTCGGGGCCGCGTTTCAGCCCCAGCATTTT
- | TRBJ1-5 | TRBV27 | few | CASALARQGDYQPQHF | TGTGCCAGCGCCTTGGCCCGGCAGGGTGACTATCAGCCCCAGCATTTT
TRBD1 | TRBJ2-2 | TRBV6-1 | - | CASSEGQGRTGELFF | TGTGCCAGCAGTGAGGGACAGGGGAGGACCGGGGAGCTGTTTTTT
TRBD1 | TRBJ2-5 | TRBV7-3 | - | CASSLLGQPKETQYF | TGTGCCAGCAGCTTATTGGGACAGCCCAAAGAGACCCAGTACTTC
TRBD1 | TRBJ1-5 | TRBV2 | - | CASSEAGQGASPQHF | TGTGCCAGCAGTGAAGCCGGACAGGGTGCGTCGCCCCAGCATTTT
TRBD1 | TRBJ2-5 | TRBV6-1 | - | CASRGRQGHQETQYF | TGTGCCAGCAGGGGGAGACAGGGGCACCAAGAGACCCAGTACTTC
TRBD1 | TRBJ1-5 | TRBV20-1 | - | CSALGQGGQPQHF | TGCAGTGCTCTTGGACAGGGGGGCCAGCCCCAGCATTTT
TRBD2 | TRBJ2-5 | TRBV27 | - | CASSPWTSGTQETQYF | TGTGCCAGCAGTCCGTGGACTAGCGGGACCCAAGAGACCCAGTACTTC
TRBD1 | TRBJ2-7 | TRBV5-1 | - | CASSLARDRAYEQYF | TGCGCCAGCAGCTTGGCCCGGGACAGAGCCTACGAGCAGTACTTC
TRBD1 | TRBJ2-7 | TRBV4-1 | - | CASSQEPGQGHYEQYF | TGCGCCAGCAGCCAGGAACCGGGACAGGGACACTACGAGCAGTACTTC
- | TRBJ1-5 | TRBV6-1 | few | CATALMGGNQPQHF | TGTGCCACCGCCCTGATGGGCGGCAATCAGCCCCAGCATTTT
TRBD1 | TRBJ1-2 | TRBV20-1 | few | CSAITQGGAGYGYTF | TGCAGTGCAATCACCCAGGGGGGCGCAGGCTATGGCTACACCTTC
TRBD1 | TRBJ1-1 | TRBV6-2/TRBV6-3 | - | CASRHITGALGAFF | TGTGCCAGCCGCCATATAACAGGGGCACTTGGAGCTTTCTTT
- | TRBJ1-1 | TRBV20-1 | few | CSARGTARTEAFF | TGCAGTGCTAGAGGAACGGCGCGAACTGAAGCTTTCTTT
- | TRBJ1-5 | TRBV6-1 | few | CASSPRPYIIGSHQPQHF | TGTGCCAGCAGCCCACGGCCTTATATCATTGGTTCCCACCAGCCCCAGCATTTT
- | TRBJ1-5 | TRBV12-3/TRBV12-4 | once | CASTYATRQPQHF | TGTGCCAGCACATACGCCACCCGCCAGCCCCAGCATTTT
- | TRBJ2-7 | TRBV2 | - | CASSSASVGPYEQYF | TGTGCCAGCAGTTCGGCTAGCGTTGGCCCCTACGAGCAGTACTTC
TRBD2 | TRBJ2-5 | TRBV5-1 | - | CASRPAAGGETQYF | TGCGCCAGCAGACCCGCCGCGGGGGGAGAGACCCAGTACTTC
- | TRBJ2-2 | TRBV7-8 | - | CASSLTGIWVGGRNTGELFF | TGTGCCAGCAGCTTAACTGGGATCTGGGTCGGGGGGCGGAACACCGGGGAGCTGTTTTTT
TRBD1 | TRBJ2-2 | TRBV20-1 | - | CSAGAGTGNTGELFF | TGCAGTGCTGGCGCCGGGACAGGGAACACCGGGGAGCTGTTTTTT
TRBD2 | TRBJ2-7 | TRBV20-1 | few | CSANHRSSGSYEQYF | TGCAGTGCTAACCACCGATCTAGCGGGAGTTACGAGCAGTACTTC
- | TRBJ2-5 | TRBV11-2 | - | CASSLSETQYF | TGTGCCAGCAGCTTAAGTGAGACCCAGTACTTC
- | TRBJ1-6 | TRBV19 | - | CASSIAGRKNSPLHF | TGTGCCAGTAGTATAGCAGGGCGTAAAAATTCACCCCTCCACTTT
- | TRBJ2-1 | TRBV7-3 | - | CASSLSGNEQFF | TGTGCCAGCAGCCTATCGGGGAATGAGCAGTTCTTC